This entry features one T cell receptor beta chain sequence. These data are taken from a study of blood T cell repertoires in COVID-19. Here immunoSEQ multiplex PCR was the method, and the copy in TCRdb shows in-frame clones only, minus some. Of roughly 400,000 clones in the sample, 70% to 90% were seen once. Unmatched junction bases numbered 4, after V lost 1 base and J lost 4 bases. Germline CDR1 and CDR2: MGHRA and YSYEKL. This CDR3 spans 15 amino acids. Sequenced sample: peripheral blood. The receptor comes from a woman aged 60-70 years with COVID-19, enrolled during active disease. The chain joins TRBV4-1 to TRBJ2-3; TRBD2 matches at 8 bases. The DNA of the CDR3 is TGCGCCAGCAGCCAAGTACGGGGGGGCCCAGATACGCAGTATTTT. Translation: CASSQVRGGPDTQYF.